In this sample, the clone carrying this T cell receptor beta chain turned up a few times. The target antigen is unknown. CD4+ cells of the naive, central memory, regulatory and stem cell-like memory types were sorted via CD45RO/CCR7/CD25/CD127/CD95/CD27. These data originate in a study of beta chain features in type 1 diabetes. Study findings and constraints: Patients with Type 1 diabetes showed moderately but significantly shorter TCRB CDR3s in all four CD4+ subsets. At VDJ recombination sites, type 1 diabetes patients had fewer insertions and more deleted nucleotides. The study found that naive, central memory and Treg TCRB repertoires appeared more similar in patients than in healthy donors. The question left open here concerned HLA type influencing TCRB rearrangement.

CDR1 is SNHLY and CDR2 is FYNNEI in the germline V gene. The CDR3 totals 11 residues. Trimming removed 3 bases from V and 5 bases from J, with 4 bases in between. As every portion of the isolated RNA was reverse transcribed, the sequencing read expressed TCRB transcripts. TCRdb keeps only in-frame clones here, not all; method: immunoSEQ multiplex PCR. Here the sample spans about 170,000 clones, about 7.8% being singletons. The TCR comes from a woman between 40 and 55 years old with type 1 diabetes. The chain combines TRBV2 with TRBJ1-2; D is uncertain. The sequenced sample consisted of central memory CD4+ T cells from blood. DNA of the CDR3: TGTGCCAGCAGTGACAGATATGGCTACACCTTC. It encodes CASSDRYGYTF.